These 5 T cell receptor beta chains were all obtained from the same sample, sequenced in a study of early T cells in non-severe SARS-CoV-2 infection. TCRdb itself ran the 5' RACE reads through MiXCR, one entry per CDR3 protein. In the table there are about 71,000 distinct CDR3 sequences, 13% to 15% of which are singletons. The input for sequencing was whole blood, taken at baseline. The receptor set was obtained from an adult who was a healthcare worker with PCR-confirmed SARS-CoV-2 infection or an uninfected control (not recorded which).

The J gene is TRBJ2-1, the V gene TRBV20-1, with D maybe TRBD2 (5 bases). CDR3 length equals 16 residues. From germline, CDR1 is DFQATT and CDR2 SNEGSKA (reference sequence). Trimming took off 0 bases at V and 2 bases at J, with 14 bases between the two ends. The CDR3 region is CSARDRRGLTYNEQFF. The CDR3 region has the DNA TGCAGTGCTAGAGATCGTCGAGGGTTGACCTACAATGAGCAGTTCTTC.

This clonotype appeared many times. The DNA of the CDR3 is TGTGCCAGCAGCTTAGCGTCTACGGACCAGCCCCAGCATTTT. Translating it yields CASSLASTDQPQHF. V gene TRBV7-8 combines with J gene TRBJ1-5, with D uncertain. Germline V gives CDR1 SGHVS, CDR2 FQNEAQ. V was pared by 0 bases and J by 7 bases, with 10 bases between. The CDR3 sequence is 14 residues long. Full variable domain (outside the CDR3, taken from reference TRBV7-8 and TRBJ1-5): GAGVSQSPRYKVAKRGQDVALRCDPISGHVSLFWYQQALGQGPEFLTYFQNEAQLDKSGLPSDRFFAERPEGSVSTLKIQRTQQEDSAVYLCASSLASTDQPQHFGDGTRLSIL.

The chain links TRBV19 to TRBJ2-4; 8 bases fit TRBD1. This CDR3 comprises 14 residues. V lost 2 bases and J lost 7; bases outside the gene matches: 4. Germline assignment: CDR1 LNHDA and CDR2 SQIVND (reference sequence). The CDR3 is CASSIQGAENIQYF. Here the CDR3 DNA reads TGTGCCAGTAGTATACAGGGGGCGGAGAACATTCAGTACTTC.

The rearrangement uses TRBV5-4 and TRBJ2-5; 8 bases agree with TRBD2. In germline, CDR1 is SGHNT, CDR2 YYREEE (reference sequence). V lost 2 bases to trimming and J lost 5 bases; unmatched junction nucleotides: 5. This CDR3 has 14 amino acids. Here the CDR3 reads CASSFREGHETQYF. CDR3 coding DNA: TGTGCCAGCAGCTTCCGGGAGGGCCATGAGACCCAGTACTTC.

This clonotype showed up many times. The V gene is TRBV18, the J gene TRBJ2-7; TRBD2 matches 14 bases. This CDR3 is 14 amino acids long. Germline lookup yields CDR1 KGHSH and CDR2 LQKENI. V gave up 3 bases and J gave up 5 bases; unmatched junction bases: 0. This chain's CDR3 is CASSPGLAGDEQYF. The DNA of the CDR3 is TGTGCCAGCTCACCGGGACTAGCGGGAGACGAGCAGTACTTC.